This T cell receptor (beta chain) was identified during a study of OX40 agonist ivuxolimab in advanced cancers. Regarding the research as a whole: Ivuxolimab was an agonistic, fully human IgG2 monoclonal antibody directed against OX40 (CD134), a costimulatory receptor. Intravenous ivuxolimab was administered to patients every 2 weeks at six dose levels: 0.01, 0.1, 0.3, 1.5, 3 and 10 mg/kg. Among the roughly 52 dose-escalation patients, about 20 had hepatocellular carcinoma, roughly 15 melanoma, 9 renal cell carcinoma and 9 head and neck cancer. A male proportion of almost 85% and a mean age of about 60 years, ranging from about 20 to 80, were recorded for the dose-escalation cohort. Prior anti-PD-1, anti-PD-L1 or anti-CTLA-4 therapy was permitted, and checkpoint inhibitors had been received by around 39% of dose-escalation patients. Partial responses occurred in three dose-escalation patients, of whom one had hepatocellular carcinoma and two had cutaneous melanoma. Peripheral TCRbeta sequencing was intended to test whether TCR sequence diversity was altered and clonal T-cell expansion was caused by ivuxolimab. The paper describes the monotherapy dose-escalation part (N = 52 patients) of the phase I trial of ivuxolimab.

Study-wide conclusions, independent of this receptor: Clonal expansion of both CD4+ and CD8+ blood T cells was observed from baseline to week 6 at doses 0.1 to 3.0 mg/kg. Low levels of normalized T-cell clonal expansion were also seen in some patients who did not respond. After ivuxolimab, CD8+ T cells had more expanded clones than CD4+ T cells on average. The antigen specificity of the clonally expanded peripheral T cells was not determined. Partial responders in the 0.1-3.0 mg/kg groups had among the lowest normalized peripheral clonal expansion, especially among CD8+ T cells.

For sequencing of the TCRbeta CDR3 region, genomic DNA was extracted from the sorted cells. TCRbeta CDR3 regions were sequenced using the immunoSEQ Assay. What TCRdb holds here is the immuneACCESS table cut down to in-frame rearrangements. Part of the clones is not present; checked against another copy, under half of the missing clones reflect an unresolved V gene, and the others are unexplained. The sample table records about 120,000 clones; 80% to 95% of these occur just once. The ten largest clones represent approximately 0.15% of the sample. The trial excluded patients who had a history of autoimmune disease or who were on systemic immunosuppression. Peripheral blood for TCR sequencing was collected from all dose cohorts at baseline, on cycle 4 day 1, and on cycle 7 day 1. The samples were taken from a phase I, first-in-human, multicenter, open-label dose-escalation trial of ivuxolimab. Adults with locally advanced or metastatic melanoma, renal cell, hepatocellular, or head and neck squamous cell carcinoma were enrolled in the trial. Before TCR sequencing, CD4+ T cells and CD8+ T cells from peripheral blood were sorted into separate populations.

From the cysteine up to the phenylalanine, the CDR3 has a length of 18 residues. The retained sequence is limited to the CDR3, 54 bases, with the frame set at the first base. Germline trimming: 3 bases from V, 4 bases from J; junction bases outside gene matches: 16. CDR1 and CDR2, per the germline V gene, are SGDLS and YYNGEE. A word on this clone: Its antigen has not been determined. The record has no base qualities; no much larger clone is one base away.

The receptor was isolated from an adult with an advanced solid tumor such as melanoma, head and neck, liver or kidney cancer. The sequence joins TRBV9 to TRBJ2-1, and 7 junction bases match TRBD2. The sample here was CD4+ or CD8+ T cells sorted from blood, taken in a trial of the OX40 agonist ivuxolimab. The CDR3 region reads CASSGGRQILGTYNEQFF. The nucleotide sequence reads as follows: TGTGCCAGCAGCGGCGGGAGACAAATATTAGGGACTTACAATGAGCAGTTCTTC.